The 28 T cell receptor beta chains below were found in one sample sequenced in a study of blood T cell repertoires in COVID-19. Profiled with immunoSEQ multiplex PCR; TCRdb holds only in-frame clones, not every one. Here the sample spans roughly 210,000 clones, about nine tenths being singletons. The material sequenced was PBMCs or T cells enriched from blood (not recorded which). Receptor source: a man aged 25 to 40 in a cohort exposed to, infected with or recovered from COVID-19 (not recorded which).

The J gene is TRBJ1-2, the V gene TRBV19; a weak D match, TRBD1 (6 bases). Trimming removed 6 bases from V and 8 bases from J, with 13 bases in between. This CDR3 comprises 12 residues. CDR1 is LNHDA, CDR2 SQIVND, per germline (reference sequence). CDR3 coding DNA: TGTGCCAGTAGGACAGGTTCGAGAGGCTACACCTTC. This encodes CASRTGSRGYTF.

This chain joins TRBV18 and TRBJ1-5; a possible D gene is TRBD1 (6 bases). Germline assignment: CDR1 KGHSH and CDR2 LQKENI. CDR3 length: 15 residues. Trimming removed 2 bases from V and 6 bases from J, with 14 bases in between. The CDR3 loop reads CASSPSRGESQPQHF. CDR3 in DNA: TGTGCCAGCTCACCATCCAGGGGCGAGAGTCAGCCCCAGCATTTT.

The chain combines TRBV29-1 with TRBJ2-2; D is possibly TRBD2 (5 bases). Trimming pared 3 bases from V and 7 bases from J, leaving 15 bases between. The CDR3 loop spans 14 amino acids. Per germline, CDR1 SQVTM and CDR2 ANQGSEA. CDR3 region: CSVEVGVGGGELFF. The DNA of the CDR3 is TGCAGCGTTGAGGTGGGAGTGGGCGGCGGGGAGCTGTTTTTT.

This clone showed up just once. This chain uses TRBV27 with TRBJ2-7, with D perhaps TRBD1 (5 bases). V was pared by 2 bases and J by 0 bases, with 14 bases between. The CDR3 length is 16 residues. Germline assignment: CDR1 MNHEY and CDR2 SMNVEV (reference sequence). CDR3 loop: CASSLRTTDYSYEQYF. The DNA of the CDR3 is TGTGCCAGCAGTTTAAGAACGACAGATTACTCCTACGAGCAGTACTTC.

This clone was counted once. The chain couples TRBV3-1 (or the pseudogene TRBV3-2) to TRBJ2-7; 9 nucleotides line up with TRBD2. Germline values: CDR1 LGHDT, CDR2 YNNKEL (reference sequence). There are 14 residues in the CDR3. Unmatched junction bases numbered 4, after V lost 6 bases and J lost 1 base. CDR3 sequence (DNA): TGTGCCAGCAGAGGGAGCGGGAGGTCCTACGAGCAGTACTTC. Its protein product is CASRGSGRSYEQYF.

The rearrangement uses TRBV11-2 and TRBJ1-2; 7 positions agree with TRBD1. The CDR3 sequence is 15 residues long. The V and J ends lost 6 bases and 8 bases, in that order; junction bases with no gene match: 15. Germline loops: CDR1 SGHAT, CDR2 FQNNGV. The DNA of the CDR3 is TGTGCCAGCAGTCCAGATGGCAGGGGGGTCGGCGGCTACACCTTC. Translation gives CASSPDGRGVGGYTF.

The J gene is TRBJ2-7, the V gene TRBV6-5, with D perhaps TRBD2 (6 bases). This CDR3 has 16 amino acids. Looked up from germline, CDR1 is MNHEY and CDR2 is SVGAGI. V lost 0 bases and J 2 bases, leaving 14 bases between the germline ends. In nucleotides, the CDR3 is TGTGCCAGCAGTTACTCTGGGGCGGGATTCCCCTACGAGCAGTACTTC. As protein: CASSYSGAGFPYEQYF.

The chain recombines TRBV4-1 with TRBJ2-2; the D gene is possibly TRBD1 (5 bases). The CDR3 length is 18 residues. The germline V and J ends were trimmed by 2 bases and 0 bases, with 16 bases remaining between them. Germline V CDR1 and CDR2: MGHRA, YSYEKL. CDR3 sequence (DNA): TGCGCCAGCAGCCAATTGACAGAAACGAGCGCGAACACCGGGGAGCTGTTTTTT. Its translation: CASSQLTETSANTGELFF.

The V gene is TRBV7-9, the J gene TRBJ2-1; TRBD2 aligns across 9 bases. In germline, CDR1 is SEHNR, CDR2 FQNEAQ (reference sequence). The V segment lost 5 bases and the J segment 9 bases; nucleotides outside the gene matches: 8. This CDR3 contains 14 residues. The CDR3 DNA reads TGTGCCAGCAGCAGACTAGCGGAAATCATTGAGCAGTTCTTC. Amino acid sequence: CASSRLAEIIEQFF.

V gene TRBV2 combines with J gene TRBJ2-7; TRBD2 matches 12 bases. This CDR3 is built from 15 residues. Germline loops: CDR1 SNHLY, CDR2 FYNNEI. V lost 6 bases to trimming and J lost 5 bases; unmatched junction nucleotides: 8. CDR3 sequence reads: CASRDWTSGKNEQYF. As DNA, the CDR3 is TGTGCCAGCAGGGATTGGACTAGCGGGAAGAACGAGCAGTACTTC.

The rearrangement uses TRBV6-5 and TRBJ1-4, with 8 bases fitting TRBD1. Trimming took 6 bases from V and 5 from J; bases not matched to a gene: 5. Germline CDR1 reads MNHEY; CDR2 reads SVGAGI. This CDR3 contains 14 residues. CDR3 amino acids: CASSPGQGNEKLFF. The CDR3 nucleotides are TGTGCCAGCAGCCCCGGACAGGGAAATGAAAAACTGTTTTTT.

V is TRBV6-5 and J is TRBJ2-7; the D gene is possibly TRBD1 (5 bases). Trimming removed 6 bases from V and 1 base from J, with 13 bases in between. This CDR3 is built from 14 residues. The germline V gene encodes CDR1 MNHEY and CDR2 SVGAGI. CDR3: CASRLRGASYEQYF. CDR3 nucleotide sequence: TGTGCCAGCAGGTTAAGGGGCGCTTCCTACGAGCAGTACTTC.

The V and J genes are TRBV28 and TRBJ1-4; possibly TRBD1 for D (5 bases). V dropped 7 bases and J dropped 8 bases, with 17 bases sitting between them. This CDR3 contains 14 residues. Per the germline V gene, CDR1 is MDHEN and CDR2 is SYDVKM. CDR3 in amino acids: CASMAGGGKEKLFF. For the CDR3, the DNA is TGTGCCAGCATGGCGGGCGGGGGGAAGGAAAAACTGTTTTTT.

The gene calls are TRBV5-4 and TRBJ2-6, with 14 bases aligning to TRBD2. Germline loops: CDR1 SGHNT, CDR2 YYREEE (reference sequence). The CDR3 extends over 19 amino acids. The junction had 4 bases not matched to a gene; V was cut back by 0 bases and J by 2 bases. The CDR3 region has the DNA TGTGCCAGCAGCTTGGGGGGACTAGCGGGAGTCGCTGGGGCCAACGTCCTGACTTTC. As protein: CASSLGGLAGVAGANVLTF.

The rearrangement joins TRBV6-1 to TRBJ1-3; D is unclear. This CDR3 has 16 amino acids. The ends were cut back, 1 base at V and 0 bases at J, with 10 bases in the middle. CDR1 and CDR2 (germline): MNHNS, SASEGT. DNA for the CDR3: TGTGCCAGCAGTGAAGAACAGCCGGTCTCTGGAAACACCATATATTTT. Translating it yields CASSEEQPVSGNTIYF.

V usage is TRBV7-3 and J usage is TRBJ2-3, with 9 bases matching TRBD1. The CDR3 covers 19 residues. Per germline, CDR1 SGHTA and CDR2 FQGTGA. V lost 6 bases and J lost 1; bases outside the gene matches: 17. This CDR3 reads CASSQTGGGPQGGTDTQYF. CDR3 nucleotides: TGTGCCAGCAGTCAAACAGGGGGCGGCCCCCAGGGAGGCACAGATACGCAGTATTTT.

J is TRBJ2-3 and V is TRBV5-5; D unclear. The V gene's germline CDR1 is SGHKS and CDR2 YYEKEE (reference sequence). CDR3 size: 13 residues. The V end was cut by 2 bases, the J end by 3 bases, with 7 bases between. The CDR3 spells CASSFQRTDTQYF. DNA of the CDR3: TGTGCCAGCAGCTTCCAGCGAACAGATACGCAGTATTTT.

The V and J genes are TRBV27 and TRBJ2-7, with TRBD2 as a possible D gene (7 bases). Germline V gives CDR1 MNHEY, CDR2 SMNVEV (reference sequence). Between the trimmed V and J ends, which lost 0 bases and 0 bases, there was a span of 9 bases. The CDR3 extends over 15 amino acids. As DNA, the CDR3 is TGTGCCAGCAGTTTATCGGGGGGGCACTCCTACGAGCAGTACTTC. Amino acids: CASSLSGGHSYEQYF.

The chain recombines TRBV7-2 with TRBJ2-2; weak D call: TRBD2 (5 bases). V was cut by 6 bases and J by 5 bases, with 13 bases left in between. The germline gives CDR1 SGHTA, CDR2 FQGNSA. The CDR3 is 14 amino acids. CDR3 bases: TGTGCCAGCAGTAGACTAATTCCGACCGGGGAGCTGTTTTTT. It translates to CASSRLIPTGELFF.

A few counts support this clone. V is TRBV7-2 and J is TRBJ1-2; 9 nucleotides match TRBD1. The CDR3 has 14 amino acids. V shed 3 bases and J 6 bases; nucleotides not matched to a gene: 5. Germline V gives CDR1 SGHTA, CDR2 FQGNSA. CDR3 nucleotides: TGTGCCAGCAGCTTCCGGGACAGGGTCCATGGCTACACCTTC. Encoded protein: CASSFRDRVHGYTF. The full variable domain, rest sourced from reference TRBV7-2 and TRBJ1-2, is GAGVSQSPSNKVTEKGKDVELRCDPISGHTALYWYRQSLGQGLEFLIYFQGNSAPDKSGLPSDRFSAERTGGSVSTLTIQRTQQEDSAVYLCASSFRDRVHGYTFGSGTRLTVV.

V usage is TRBV28 and J usage is TRBJ1-6; maybe TRBD1 (6 bases). The CDR3 spans 17 residues. The germline CDR1 and CDR2 sequences are MDHEN and SYDVKM. The V end was cut by 5 bases, the J end by 0 bases, with 14 bases between. The CDR3 loop is CASSITGTSSYNSPLHF. The CDR3 bases are TGTGCCAGCAGTATAACAGGGACAAGCTCCTATAATTCACCCCTCCACTTT.

This clone appeared a single time. V gene TRBV28 combines with J gene TRBJ1-5; unclear D gene. The CDR3 sequence is 16 residues long. Germline V gene data show CDR1 as MDHEN and CDR2 as SYDVKM. Trimming stripped 5 bases from V and 6 bases from J, with 20 bases between. The CDR3 nucleotides read TGTGCCAGCAGTCTAGACGGTTTCGAATCGGCTCAGCCCCAGCATTTT. Its translation: CASSLDGFESAQPQHF.

The chain recombines TRBV24-1 with TRBJ2-3, with D possibly TRBD2 on 6 matching bases. This CDR3 spans 16 amino acids. Looked up from germline, CDR1 is KGHDR and CDR2 is SFDVKD. V lost 4 bases and J 0 bases, leaving 13 bases between the germline ends. CDR3 loop: CATSDRGEPSTDTQYF. CDR3 sequence (DNA): TGTGCCACCAGTGACCGCGGGGAGCCTAGCACAGATACGCAGTATTTT.

V usage is TRBV5-1 and J usage is TRBJ2-1; 7 bases align to TRBD1. V lost 4 bases, J lost 4 bases, and 11 bases stayed unmatched. CDR1 SGHRS and CDR2 YFSETQ come from the germline V gene. CDR3 length: 16 residues. Here the CDR3 reads CASSSEDRVGYNEQFF. The CDR3 coding sequence is TGCGCCAGCAGCAGCGAAGACAGGGTTGGGTACAATGAGCAGTTCTTC.

V and J are TRBV11-2 and TRBJ1-4; D perhaps matches TRBD1 (6 bases). Germline CDR1 and CDR2: SGHAT and FQNNGV. V lost 3 bases to trimming and J lost 8 bases, with 7 bases between them. The CDR3 extends over 12 amino acids. The CDR3 DNA follows: TGTGCCAGCAGCTTGGGGACAGAAAAACTGTTTTTT. It translates to CASSLGTEKLFF.

V and J are TRBV6-2 or TRBV6-3 and TRBJ2-2, with TRBD2 as a possible D gene (6 bases). CDR1 and CDR2 from the germline V gene are MNHEY and SVGEGT. This CDR3 spans 16 amino acids. Between the trimmed V and J ends, which lost 0 bases and 3 bases, there was a span of 11 bases. The CDR3 reads CASSYSSGRYTGELFF. The CDR3, as DNA: TGTGCCAGCAGTTACTCTAGCGGCAGGTACACCGGGGAGCTGTTTTTT.

The rearrangement links TRBV7-9 to TRBJ1-1; the match to TRBD1 covers 7 bases. The CDR3 is 13 residues long. Germline V gene sequence: CDR1 SEHNR, CDR2 FQNEAQ (reference sequence). V lost 3 bases and J lost 4; bases outside the gene matches: 2. The CDR3 bases are TGTGCCAGCAGCTTGTCAGGGGGCACTGAAGCTTTCTTT. Its translation: CASSLSGGTEAFF.

The chain employs TRBV28 and TRBJ1-1, with unresolved D. This CDR3 has 12 residues. CDR1 is MDHEN, CDR2 SYDVKM, per germline. Trimming took 5 bases from V and 6 from J, leaving 10 bases between them. The CDR3 coding sequence is TGTGCCAGCAGTCCCTCTCTCTCTGAAGCTTTCTTT. It yields the protein CASSPSLSEAFF.